These 27 T cell receptor beta chains were sequenced from one sample in a study of blood T cell repertoires in COVID-19. Sequencing was performed with immunoSEQ multiplex PCR; in TCRdb, only in-frame clones are kept and a portion is missing. The top ten hold around 1.5% of the sample, which has 310,000 or so clones, roughly 86% seen once. What was sequenced was peripheral blood. These TCRs come from a woman between 50 and 59 years old with acute or convalescent COVID-19.

This clone was seen a handful of times. The chain is built from TRBV5-4 and TRBJ1-1; the match to TRBD1 covers 11 bases. The CDR3 sequence is 15 residues long. V lost 5 bases, J lost 5 bases, and 8 bases stayed unmatched. Germline loops: CDR1 SGHNT, CDR2 YYREEE (reference sequence). CDR3 loop: CASRAGQGAETEAFF. As DNA, the CDR3 is TGTGCCAGCAGGGCCGGACAGGGGGCGGAGACTGAAGCTTTCTTT.

This sequence joins TRBV19 and TRBJ1-2, with 8 nucleotides matching TRBD1. Germline-derived CDR1 and CDR2 are LNHDA and SQIVND (reference sequence). This CDR3 contains 16 residues. Trimming at V came to 10 bases and at J to 3 bases, leaving 16 bases not matched to a gene. The CDR3 protein is CATRQGFMSRDYGYTF. Here the CDR3 DNA reads TGTGCCACAAGACAGGGGTTCATGTCTCGGGACTATGGCTACACCTTC. Combining the CDR3 with reference TRBV19 and TRBJ1-2 gives the whole variable domain DGGITQSPKYLFRKEGQNVTLSCEQNLNHDAMYWYRQDPGQGLRLIYYSQIVNDFQKGDIAEGYSVSREKKESFPLTVTSAQKNPTAFYLCATRQGFMSRDYGYTFGSGTRLTVV.

This sequence joins TRBV5-1 and TRBJ2-3, with 11 positions matching TRBD2. CDR1 is SGHRS, CDR2 YFSETQ, per germline. The CDR3 runs to 16 residues. V lost 2 bases and J lost 2; bases outside the gene matches: 4. The CDR3 sequence is CASSLGTSGFTDTQYF. The DNA for the CDR3 is TGCGCCAGCAGCTTAGGGACTAGCGGATTCACAGATACGCAGTATTTT.

The chain couples TRBV9 to TRBJ2-2; 12 bases match TRBD2. V lost 6 bases to trimming and J lost 4 bases; unmatched junction nucleotides: 7. From germline, CDR1 is SGDLS and CDR2 YYNGEE. The CDR3 length is 16 residues. The CDR3 bases are TGTGCCAGCAACCTAGCGGGAGGGCCCCGCACCGGGGAGCTGTTTTTT. It codes for CASNLAGGPRTGELFF.

A few counts support this clone. The gene calls are TRBV15 and TRBJ1-4; 7 positions agree with TRBD1. Germline assignment: CDR1 LNHNV and CDR2 YYDKDF (reference sequence). V lost 0 bases and J lost 3; bases outside the gene matches: 4. CDR3 length: 16 amino acids. Written as DNA, the CDR3 is TGTGCCACCAGCAGAGATGAGGGACAGTCTAATGAAAAACTGTTTTTT. Residues: CATSRDEGQSNEKLFF.

The chain combines TRBV28 with TRBJ1-3, with a tentative D call TRBD1 (5 bases). Trimming took off 6 bases at V and 7 bases at J, with 25 bases between the two ends. Germline V gene lookup returns CDR1 MDHEN and CDR2 SYDVKM. CDR3 length: 17 amino acids. The DNA of the CDR3 is TGTGCCAGCAGCTACCTAGTTGGAGGGGTCACCGGGAACACCATATATTTT. Protein product: CASSYLVGGVTGNTIYF.

The chain recombines TRBV28 with TRBJ2-1, with 8 nucleotides matching TRBD2. This CDR3 has 12 residues. In germline, CDR1 is MDHEN, CDR2 SYDVKM. The V gene end was trimmed by 3 bases and the J gene end by 8 bases; junction bases not matched to a gene: 0. The chain's CDR3 is CASSFGGDEQFF. CDR3 sequence (DNA): TGTGCCAGCAGTTTCGGGGGGGATGAGCAGTTCTTC. The whole variable domain, filled in from reference TRBV28 and TRBJ2-1, reads DVKVTQSSRYLVKRTGEKVFLECVQDMDHENMFWYRQDPGLGLRLIYFSYDVKMKEKGDIPEGYSVSREKKERFSLILESASTNQTSMYLCASSFGGDEQFFGPGTRLTVL.

This clone came up once. The V gene is TRBV20-1, the J gene TRBJ2-7, with D uncertain. Germline CDR1 reads DFQATT; CDR2 reads SNEGSKA (reference sequence). The V end lost 1 base, the J end lost 4 bases, and 5 bases lay between the germline ends. The CDR3 spans 11 residues. The CDR3 nucleotides read TGCAGTGCTAGAGTACAATACGAGCAGTACTTC. This gives the protein CSARVQYEQYF.

The rearrangement uses TRBV29-1 and TRBJ2-3, with 7 nucleotides matching TRBD2. Germline assignment: CDR1 SQVTM and CDR2 ANQGSEA. The CDR3 totals 14 residues. V dropped 0 bases and J dropped 6; count of bases not matched to a gene: 6. The CDR3 is CSVEDPGEGDTQYF. The CDR3, as DNA: TGCAGCGTTGAAGATCCCGGGGAGGGGGATACGCAGTATTTT.

The V and J genes are TRBV4-2 and TRBJ2-3; 9 nucleotides align to TRBD2. The CDR3 has 16 amino acids. CDR1 LGHNA and CDR2 YNFKEQ come from the germline V gene. V shed 4 bases and J 6 bases; nucleotides not matched to a gene: 11. The CDR3 bases are TGTGCCAGCAGCCCCAGGGGCGGGAGGGCCGTGGATACGCAGTATTTT. This sequence encodes CASSPRGGRAVDTQYF.

V gene TRBV2 combines with J gene TRBJ2-2, with 15 bases fitting TRBD2. Germline trimming cut 5 bases from V and 6 bases from J; bases unmatched to any gene: 19. Germline lookup yields CDR1 SNHLY and CDR2 FYNNEI. The CDR3 contains 21 residues. CDR3 coding DNA: TGTGCCAGCAGTCACAAGAGGTATGGACTAGCGGGAGGGCAGCGATCCGGGGAGCTGTTTTTT. It specifies CASSHKRYGLAGGQRSGELFF.

This clone was recorded only once. The chain uses TRBV7-2 and TRBJ2-7, with a tentative D call TRBD2 (5 bases). CDR1 is SGHTA and CDR2 is FQGNSA in the germline V gene. This CDR3 is 14 amino acids long. V was clipped by 1 base and J by 1 base, with 8 bases between them. The CDR3 loop reads CASSLGEISYEQYF. CDR3 nucleotides: TGTGCCAGCAGCTTAGGGGAGATATCCTACGAGCAGTACTTC. Full variable domain (rest looked up from reference TRBV7-2 and TRBJ2-7): GAGVSQSPSNKVTEKGKDVELRCDPISGHTALYWYRQSLGQGLEFLIYFQGNSAPDKSGLPSDRFSAERTGGSVSTLTIQRTQQEDSAVYLCASSLGEISYEQYFGPGTRLTVT.

The V gene is TRBV5-1, the J gene TRBJ2-7; 7 bases line up with TRBD2. Germline assignment: CDR1 SGHRS and CDR2 YFSETQ. The CDR3 runs 14 residues. The ends lost 2 bases at V and 0 bases at J; junction bases unmatched: 2. The CDR3 spells CASSLAGSSYEQYF. Here the CDR3 DNA reads TGCGCCAGCAGCTTAGCGGGATCCTCCTACGAGCAGTACTTC.

The rearrangement joins TRBV5-6 to TRBJ2-7, with 8 bases that match TRBD2. V lost 4 bases to trimming and J lost 5 bases; unmatched junction nucleotides: 14. Per germline, CDR1 SGHDT and CDR2 YYEEEE. This CDR3 has 16 amino acids. The CDR3 protein is CASSPGGSGRRNEQYF. CDR3 nucleotides: TGTGCCAGCAGCCCGGGGGGCAGCGGGAGACGGAACGAGCAGTACTTC. The full variable domain, completed using reference TRBV5-6 and TRBJ2-7, is DAGVTQSPTHLIKTRGQQVTLRCSPKSGHDTVSWYQQALGQGPQFIFQYYEEEERQRGNFPDRFSGHQFPNYSSELNVNALLLGDSALYLCASSPGGSGRRNEQYFGPGTRLTVT.

The sample holds one count of this clone. The rearrangement joins TRBV13 to TRBJ2-5, with 9 bases that match TRBD2. CDR1 PRHDT and CDR2 FYEKMQ come from the germline V gene (reference sequence). This CDR3 contains 16 residues. J gave up 6 bases and V 0 bases, and 8 bases lay outside the gene matches. This chain's CDR3 is CASSLGWAGGRKTQYF. CDR3 coding DNA: TGTGCCAGCAGCTTAGGATGGGCGGGAGGGAGGAAGACCCAGTACTTC.

This chain connects TRBV30 to TRBJ2-1; 11 nucleotides match TRBD2. CDR3 length equals 18 residues. The germline gives CDR1 GTSNPN, CDR2 SVGIG (reference sequence). The J segment lost 6 bases and the V segment lost 0 bases, leaving 13 bases of the junction unmatched. The CDR3 sequence is CAWSVRSGRAGGGNEQFF. DNA of the CDR3: TGTGCCTGGAGTGTACGTAGCGGGAGGGCCGGGGGAGGCAATGAGCAGTTCTTC. The full variable domain, completed using reference TRBV30 and TRBJ2-1, is SQTIHQWPATLVQPVGSPLSLECTVEGTSNPNLYWYRQAAGRGLQLLFYSVGIGQISSEVPQNLSASRPQDRQFILSSKKLLLSDSGFYLCAWSVRSGRAGGGNEQFFGPGTRLTVL.

The chain employs TRBV5-5 and TRBJ1-5; no definite D call. The CDR3 has 15 amino acids. Germline V CDR1 and CDR2: SGHKS, YYEKEE (reference sequence). Trimming took off 0 bases at V and 0 bases at J, with 7 bases between the two ends. The CDR3 DNA is TGTGCCAGCAGCTTGGTTCTGCGTAGCAATCAGCCCCAGCATTTT. This encodes CASSLVLRSNQPQHF. Drawing the rest from reference TRBV5-5 and TRBJ1-5, the complete variable domain is DAGVTQSPTHLIKTRGQQVTLRCSPISGHKSVSWYQQVLGQGPQFIFQYYEKEERGRGNFPDRFSARQFPNYSSELNVNALLLGDSALYLCASSLVLRSNQPQHFGDGTRLSIL.

The genes are TRBV5-4 and TRBJ1-2; TRBD1 matches 11 bases. This CDR3 comprises 15 residues. Germline values: CDR1 SGHNT, CDR2 YYREEE (reference sequence). J gave up 3 bases and V 0 bases, and 1 base lay outside the gene matches. CDR3 sequence reads: CASSLAGQGDYGYTF. The DNA for the CDR3 is TGTGCCAGCAGCTTGGCGGGACAGGGGGACTATGGCTACACCTTC.

The CDR3 here is CASSQPTTGGSYEQYF. As DNA, the CDR3 is TGTGCCAGCAGCCAACCGACGACAGGGGGAAGCTACGAGCAGTACTTC. The chain couples TRBV3-1 (or the pseudogene TRBV3-2) to TRBJ2-7; TRBD1 matches at 9 bases. Germline V gene data show CDR1 as LGHDT and CDR2 as YNNKEL (reference sequence). J gave up 3 bases and V 2 bases, and 8 bases lay outside the gene matches. There are 16 residues in the CDR3.

This clone has just a few counts. The genes are TRBV3-1 (or the pseudogene TRBV3-2) and TRBJ2-7; D perhaps matches TRBD2 (6 bases). V was shortened by 5 bases and J by 6 bases, with 14 bases between the two germline ends. This CDR3 is 13 amino acids long. Per the germline V gene, CDR1 is LGHDT and CDR2 is YNNKEL (reference sequence). CDR3 in DNA: TGTGCCAGCAGCGTTATCGGGGGAGGCGAGCAGTACTTC. Its protein product is CASSVIGGGEQYF.

The chain links TRBV5-1 to TRBJ1-3; 7 nucleotides align to TRBD1. The CDR3 has 15 amino acids. V dropped 7 bases and J dropped 0; count of bases not matched to a gene: 7. The germline V gene encodes CDR1 SGHRS and CDR2 YFSETQ. This CDR3 is CASRPTGASGNTIYF. The CDR3 nucleotides read TGCGCCAGCCGCCCTACAGGGGCCTCTGGAAACACCATATATTTT.

This clone appeared once. V is TRBV7-9 and J is TRBJ2-1, with a weak D call TRBD1 (5 bases). The CDR3 has 15 residues. V was pared by 2 bases and J by 2 bases, with 10 bases between. Germline assignment: CDR1 SEHNR and CDR2 FQNEAQ (reference sequence). CDR3 nucleotides: TGTGCCAGCAGCTTAATGGGGCCGACCTACAATGAGCAGTTCTTC. Translating gives CASSLMGPTYNEQFF.

This clone was counted once. The chain combines TRBV24-1 with TRBJ1-2; possibly TRBD1 for D (5 bases). Germline lookup yields CDR1 KGHDR and CDR2 SFDVKD. V gave up 5 bases and J gave up 3 bases, with 9 bases separating them. The CDR3 is 13 amino acids. DNA for the CDR3: TGTGCCACCAGTGCGGGGGAGGACTATGGCTACACCTTC. It is translated as CATSAGEDYGYTF.

The chain carries TRBV7-2 and TRBJ2-1; D is perhaps TRBD1 (6 bases). Germline V gene lookup returns CDR1 SGHTA and CDR2 FQGNSA. V lost 8 bases and J lost 6, with 14 bases in between. CDR3 length equals 13 residues. CDR3 DNA sequence: TGTGCCAGCGAGAACAGGGTTGGCAATGAGCAGTTCTTC. Translated, it gives CASENRVGNEQFF.

V and J are TRBV3-1 (or the pseudogene TRBV3-2) and TRBJ1-5, with TRBD1 as a possible D gene (5 bases). This CDR3 comprises 15 residues. Germline CDR1 reads LGHDT; CDR2 reads YNNKEL (reference sequence). Trimming removed 3 bases from V and 3 bases from J, with 12 bases in between. CDR3 residues: CASSHAGGNNQPQHF. The CDR3 region has the DNA TGTGCCAGCAGCCACGCGGGGGGTAACAATCAGCCCCAGCATTTT.

V usage is TRBV7-6 and J usage is TRBJ1-6; D possibly corresponds to TRBD1 (6 bases). The CDR3 has 16 residues. V lost 4 bases to trimming and J lost 3 bases, with 13 bases between them. The germline V gene encodes CDR1 SGHVS and CDR2 FNYEAQ. The CDR3 DNA reads TGTGCCAGCAGCTCCGAGGGGGGGTTCTATAATTCACCCCTCCACTTT. Encoded protein: CASSSEGGFYNSPLHF.

The rearrangement links TRBV28 to TRBJ2-7, with 9 bases lining up with TRBD1. Germline values: CDR1 MDHEN, CDR2 SYDVKM. After removal of 6 bases from V and 6 bases from J, the junction contained 12 bases not matched to a gene. CDR3 size: 15 residues. The CDR3 region is CASRLTGGFLLEQYF. The CDR3 DNA reads TGTGCCAGCAGATTGACAGGGGGATTCTTACTCGAGCAGTACTTC.